A selection of T cell receptor beta chains follows, all from one sample in a study of shared clonotypes between healthy human individuals. TCRdb's copy holds only in-frame clones and misses some; the assay was immunoSEQ multiplex PCR. Here the sample spans more than 2,000,000 clones, 90% to 95% being singletons. The sample consisted of naive CD4+ T cells sorted from blood. The source of these receptors is a man younger than 30 in good health. The CDR3 runs from the conserved cysteine through the conserved F or W. D genes are given only for firm matches. Size values are once, few and many counts, or a class for expanded clones, and some rows have none.

cdr3_nt	cdr3_aa	d_call	clone_size	j_call	v_call
TGTGCCAGCAAAGCCCAGGGGGCAGGGAGCACTGAAGCTTTCTTT	CASKAQGAGSTEAFF	TRBD1	NA	TRBJ1-1	TRBV6-1
TGTGCCAGCACCAAAAGGGAGGGACTAGCCAAAAACATTCAGTACTTC	CASTKREGLAKNIQYF	TRBD2	NA	TRBJ2-4	TRBV2
TGTGCAAGTTGGTCAGCTAGCGGGTCCCAAGAGACCCAGTACTTC	CASWSASGSQETQYF	NA	NA	TRBJ2-5	TRBV12-2
TGTGCCAGCAGTGAACAGGGTAAAGGGACCTACGAGCAGTACTTC	CASSEQGKGTYEQYF	NA	NA	TRBJ2-7	TRBV6-1
TGTGCCAGCAGCTTCGACAGGGTCACCCTCCACTTT	CASSFDRVTLHF	TRBD1	NA	TRBJ1-6	TRBV6-5
TGTGCCTGGAGTGAGGGTTGGGGGAATGAGCAGTTCTTC	CAWSEGWGNEQFF	NA	NA	TRBJ2-1	TRBV30
TGTGCCAGCAGCCGTGGGGGGCAAGAGACCCAGTACTTC	CASSRGGQETQYF	NA	NA	TRBJ2-5	TRBV6-1
TGTGCCAGCAGTGTCACTTCCGGGACTCGAGGGACCCAGTACTTC	CASSVTSGTRGTQYF	NA	once	TRBJ2-5	TRBV6-1
TGCGCCAGCCAGCGACTAGCGGGGGCCCCTAACCGCGCAGATACGCAGTATTTT	CASQRLAGAPNRADTQYF	TRBD2	NA	TRBJ2-3	TRBV5-1
TGTGCCAGCAGTGAAGCAAGGAGTTTTGGGAAACTGTTTTTT	CASSEARSFGKLFF	NA	few	TRBJ1-4	TRBV6-1
TGCGCCAGCAGCTTGTTAAGCGGGAGTTCCTACAATGAGCAGTTCTTC	CASSLLSGSSYNEQFF	TRBD2	NA	TRBJ2-1	TRBV5-1
TGTGCCAGCTCAGGGACAGGGCGAAGTCAAGAGACCCAGTACTTC	CASSGTGRSQETQYF	TRBD1	NA	TRBJ2-5	TRBV18
TGTGCCAGCAGTTTATGGACTAGCGGGAAACCCACAGATACGCAGTATTTT	CASSLWTSGKPTDTQYF	TRBD2	once	TRBJ2-3	TRBV27
TGTGCCAGCAGCTCGGAGGGAGAGACCCAGTACTTC	CASSSEGETQYF	NA	NA	TRBJ2-5	TRBV5-5
TGCGCCAGCAGCCAAGATTACGGGACTAGCGGGGGAAAAGAGACCCAGTACTTC	CASSQDYGTSGGKETQYF	TRBD2	NA	TRBJ2-5	TRBV4-3
TGTGCCTGGAGTGTACGGGGCCTAATCTCTGAAGCTTTCTTT	CAWSVRGLISEAFF	NA	NA	TRBJ1-1	TRBV30
TGTGCCAGCAGCCGCGGGAATTACGAGCAGTACTTC	CASSRGNYEQYF	NA	NA	TRBJ2-7	TRBV7-9
TGTGCCAGCAGCCCGCGTTACTACGAGCAGTACTTC	CASSPRYYEQYF	NA	NA	TRBJ2-7	TRBV7-2
TGTGCCAGCTCACCACCGGGACTAGCGGGGGGGCCCTACAATGAGCAGTTCTTC	CASSPPGLAGGPYNEQFF	TRBD2	once	TRBJ2-1	TRBV18
TGCGCCAGCAGCCTCCTGGGACAGGGGAGGGAGCAGTACTTC	CASSLLGQGREQYF	TRBD1	NA	TRBJ2-7	TRBV4-1
TGTGCCAGCAGATTAGAACTAAACTATGGCTACACCTTC	CASRLELNYGYTF	NA	NA	TRBJ1-2	TRBV28
TGTGCCAGTAGTATAAGGGGAGTGGGCAATCAGCCCCAGCATTTT	CASSIRGVGNQPQHF	NA	NA	TRBJ1-5	TRBV19
TGCGCTGGACAGGGGGAAAACACCATATATTTT	CAGQGENTIYF	TRBD1	NA	TRBJ1-3	TRBV20-1
TGTGCCAGCAGTGGCCGACAGCCTACCTCTGGGGCCAACGTCCTGACTTTC	CASSGRQPTSGANVLTF	NA	NA	TRBJ2-6	TRBV6-1
TGTGCCAGCAGCTATACCGTAGGGGTAACCCTCCACTTT	CASSYTVGVTLHF	NA	NA	TRBJ1-6	TRBV5-4
TGTGCCTGGAGTGTACAGGAGCACTTAGATACGCAGTATTTT	CAWSVQEHLDTQYF	NA	NA	TRBJ2-3	TRBV30
TGTGCCAGCTCACCATCTAGGGCGGCTCCAGAGACCCAGTACTTC	CASSPSRAAPETQYF	NA	NA	TRBJ2-5	TRBV18
TGTGCCAGCGAAGACACACAAATTCTCTACGAGCAGTACTTC	CASEDTQILYEQYF	NA	NA	TRBJ2-7	TRBV6-1
TGTGCCACGGGCGTTGGGGGGACTAATGAAAAACTGTTTTTT	CATGVGGTNEKLFF	NA	once	TRBJ1-4	TRBV10-3
TGTGCCACCAGCAGAGATCGAAGGAGCGGGGGAGGAGATACGCAGTATTTT	CATSRDRRSGGGDTQYF	TRBD2	NA	TRBJ2-3	TRBV15
TGCAGTGCTAAGGACCCTATAGCGGCTTTCTTT	CSAKDPIAAFF	NA	NA	TRBJ1-1	TRBV20-1
TGTGCCAGCAGCCCAGGGTATGGCTACACCTTC	CASSPGYGYTF	NA	few	TRBJ1-2	TRBV7-9
TGTGCCAGCAGTTTAGCGGGGAACACCGGGGAGCTGTTTTTT	CASSLAGNTGELFF	TRBD2	NA	TRBJ2-2	TRBV7-9
TGTGCCAGCAGTTATTCGGACGGGCTCTATGGCTACACCTTC	CASSYSDGLYGYTF	NA	NA	TRBJ1-2	TRBV6-5
TGTGCCAGCAGTCCTCGACAGGGTTGGGAAAAACTGTTTTTT	CASSPRQGWEKLFF	TRBD1	NA	TRBJ1-4	TRBV6-5
TGCGCCAGCAGCTTAAACAGCTTAGGCGCTCGGGAGACCCAGTACTTC	CASSLNSLGARETQYF	NA	NA	TRBJ2-5	TRBV5-1
TGTGCCAGCAGTTCTAAGGCTGCCCAACGGGGTCAGCCCCAGCATTTT	CASSSKAAQRGQPQHF	NA	NA	TRBJ1-5	TRBV6-5
TGCGCCAGCAGCCCGCCCGCGGCGGGCGAGCAGTACTTC	CASSPPAAGEQYF	NA	NA	TRBJ2-7	TRBV5-1
TGTGCCAGCAGCTCGGGACAGAGGGGGGATGCACCCCTCCACTTT	CASSSGQRGDAPLHF	TRBD1	NA	TRBJ1-6	TRBV5-4
TGTGCCAGCAGCTCGAGGGGGGACTTCACAAACATTCAGTACTTC	CASSSRGDFTNIQYF	NA	NA	TRBJ2-4	TRBV13
TGTGCCAGTAGTATAGACACAGGGCAATATAGCAATCAGCCCCAGCATTTT	CASSIDTGQYSNQPQHF	NA	NA	TRBJ1-5	TRBV19
TGTGCCAGCAGTGAATCTCAATGGGGCCCACCCCTCCACTTT	CASSESQWGPPLHF	NA	NA	TRBJ1-6	TRBV6-5
TGCGCCAGCAGTGGGTGGGGCGCAGATACGCAGTATTTT	CASSGWGADTQYF	NA	NA	TRBJ2-3	TRBV4-1
TGTGCTAGCAGCTCCGGGGACAGGGGGCTTTTGGGTGAAAAACTGTTTTTT	CASSSGDRGLLGEKLFF	TRBD1	once	TRBJ1-4	TRBV7-7
TGTGCCAGCAGCTCCCTGGGAGGGGAAGAGACCCAGTACTTC	CASSSLGGEETQYF	TRBD2	NA	TRBJ2-5	TRBV7-9
TGTGCCAGCAGGGGTTCGGGGAGCAATCAGCCCCAGCATTTT	CASRGSGSNQPQHF	NA	once	TRBJ1-5	TRBV28
TGTGCCAGCACCAGAGGACAGGGGAACACCGGGGAGCTGTTTTTT	CASTRGQGNTGELFF	TRBD1	NA	TRBJ2-2	TRBV6-6
TGTGCCAGCAGAAACACAGGTATCGGTCAGCCCCAGCATTTT	CASRNTGIGQPQHF	NA	NA	TRBJ1-5	TRBV6-5